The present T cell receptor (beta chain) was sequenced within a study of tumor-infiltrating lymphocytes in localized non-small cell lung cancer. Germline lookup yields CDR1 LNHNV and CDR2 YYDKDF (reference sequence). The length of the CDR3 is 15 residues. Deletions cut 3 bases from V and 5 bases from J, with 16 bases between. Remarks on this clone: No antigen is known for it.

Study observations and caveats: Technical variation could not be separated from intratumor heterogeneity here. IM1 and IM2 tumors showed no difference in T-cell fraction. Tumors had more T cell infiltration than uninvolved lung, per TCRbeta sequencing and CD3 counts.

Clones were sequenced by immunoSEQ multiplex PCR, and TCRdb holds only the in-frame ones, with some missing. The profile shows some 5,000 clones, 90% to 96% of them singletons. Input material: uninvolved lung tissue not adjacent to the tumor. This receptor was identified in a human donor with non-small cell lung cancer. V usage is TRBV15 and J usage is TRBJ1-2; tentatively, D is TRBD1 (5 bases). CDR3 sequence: CATSRGPTARYGYTF. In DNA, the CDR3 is TGTGCCACCAGCAGGGGTCCGACAGCCCGATATGGCTACACCTTC.